One and the same sample provided the 24 T cell receptor beta chains below, sequenced in a study of patients and donors after allogeneic stem cell transplantation. TCRdb recomputed calls from the RT-PCR reads with MiXCR, one row per CDR3 protein. The data contain about 230,000 distinct CDR3 sequences, around an eighth of them singletons. Source material: blood, either unsorted or a sorted T cell fraction (not recorded which). The receptor source for this set is a human donor who was either an allogeneic HSCT recipient or a stem cell or donor lymphocyte infusion donor (not recorded which). It is not recorded whose cells these are; they may come from a transplant donor.

This clonotype occurred a few times. This chain connects TRBV5-1 to TRBJ2-3, with D perhaps TRBD2 (7 bases). The CDR3 is 14 residues long. Germline CDR1 reads SGHRS; CDR2 reads YFSETQ. Trimming shortened V by 4 bases and J by 2 bases, and 11 bases separated the two germline ends. The CDR3 nucleotides read TGCGCCAGCAGCACAGGGACTATCACAGATACGCAGTATTTT. Translated: CASSTGTITDTQYF.

This clonotype has at least ten counts. This chain uses TRBV5-1 with TRBJ1-1; D gene unclear. V was pared by 0 bases and J by 8 bases, with 8 bases between. In germline, CDR1 is SGHRS, CDR2 YFSETQ. This CDR3 has 12 amino acids. CDR3 amino acids: CASSLGPTEAFF. The CDR3 DNA reads as TGCGCCAGCAGCTTGGGACCGACGGAAGCTTTCTTT. Combining the CDR3 with reference TRBV5-1 and TRBJ1-1 gives the whole variable domain KAGVTQTPRYLIKTRGQQVTLSCSPISGHRSVSWYQQTPGQGLQFLFEYFSETQRNKGNFPGRFSGRQFSNSRSEMNVSTLELGDSALYLCASSLGPTEAFFGQGTRLTVV.

The chain combines TRBV5-6 with TRBJ2-1; D possibly uses TRBD1 or TRBD2 (6 bases each). The CDR3 has 16 amino acids. Germline CDR1 SGHDT, CDR2 YYEEEE. Trimming pared 6 bases from V and 0 bases from J, leaving 16 bases between. The CDR3 sequence: CASTVGAGSSYNEQFF. As DNA, the CDR3 is TGTGCCAGCACCGTGGGGGCGGGGAGCTCCTACAATGAGCAGTTCTTC.

This clonotype was observed many times. V gene TRBV6-5 combines with J gene TRBJ2-1; perhaps D is TRBD1 or TRBD2 (5 bases each). Germline V lookup: CDR1 MNHEY, CDR2 SVGAGI. CDR3 size: 16 residues. V was trimmed by 0 bases and J by 4 bases, leaving 13 bases between them. The CDR3 is CASSYSTGGRYNEQFF. The CDR3 DNA is TGTGCCAGCAGTTACTCCACAGGAGGTCGTTACAATGAGCAGTTCTTC.

The table lists this clonotype with many counts. The chain is built from TRBV29-1 and TRBJ1-4, with TRBD1 matching over 7 bases. V gave up 7 bases and J gave up 4 bases; unmatched junction bases: 12. Germline V lookup: CDR1 SQVTM, CDR2 ANQGSEA. This CDR3 region has 15 residues. The CDR3 loop is CSATSGTAVNEKLFF. CDR3 coding DNA: TGCAGCGCGACATCCGGGACAGCGGTTAATGAAAAACTGTTTTTT.

In this sample, this clonotype turned up many times. Here the CDR3 DNA reads TGTGCCAGCAGCTTAGCGCTTAGGGGAATGGAGGCAGATACGCAGTATTTT. Its protein is CASSLALRGMEADTQYF. The chain carries TRBV7-9 and TRBJ2-3; the D gene could be TRBD1 or TRBD2 (5 bases each). This CDR3 has 17 amino acids. In germline, CDR1 is SEHNR, CDR2 FQNEAQ (reference sequence). Trimming took 0 bases from V and 4 from J, leaving 17 bases between them.

V is TRBV2 and J is TRBJ2-6; D is possibly TRBD1 (6 bases). The germline V and J ends were trimmed by 7 bases and 8 bases, with 15 bases remaining between them. The CDR3 has 14 amino acids. Germline values: CDR1 SNHLY, CDR2 FYNNEI. The CDR3 spells CASTYRAQTNVLTF. Here the CDR3 DNA reads TGTGCCAGCACTTACAGGGCCCAGACCAACGTCCTGACTTTC.

This clonotype was picked up a small number of times. The V gene is TRBV5-1, the J gene TRBJ2-7, with 12 nucleotides matching TRBD2. CDR3 length equals 15 residues. V dropped 4 bases and J dropped 5; count of bases not matched to a gene: 7. Germline V gene data show CDR1 as SGHRS and CDR2 as YFSETQ. CDR3 DNA: TGCGCCAGCAGCGCGACTAGCGGGAGTAGTCACGAGCAGTACTTC. Translated, it gives CASSATSGSSHEQYF.

This clonotype was observed a few times. The chain recombines TRBV18 with TRBJ2-3, with 10 bases lining up with TRBD2. Per germline, CDR1 KGHSH and CDR2 LQKENI. The CDR3 sequence is 17 residues long. V was clipped by 2 bases and J by 2 bases; unmatched bases: 7. The CDR3 protein is CASSPGASGSLTDTQYF. CDR3 sequence (DNA): TGTGCCAGCTCACCAGGGGCTAGCGGGAGCCTCACAGATACGCAGTATTTT.

The sample holds many counts of this clonotype. The chain carries TRBV5-1 and TRBJ1-5; D gene uncertain. The CDR3 loop spans 13 amino acids. The germline CDR1 and CDR2 sequences are SGHRS and YFSETQ. Trimming took 4 bases from V and 3 from J, leaving 8 bases between them. CDR3 region: CASSGSFNQPQHF. The DNA of the CDR3 is TGCGCCAGCAGCGGATCATTCAATCAGCCCCAGCATTTT.

The sample holds a few counts of this clonotype. The chain couples TRBV24-1 to TRBJ2-1; maybe TRBD1 (6 bases). Trimming stripped 0 bases from V and 3 bases from J, with 14 bases between. The CDR3 spans 17 residues. Germline-derived CDR1 and CDR2 are KGHDR and SFDVKD. CDR3 amino acids: CATSDLPLRQDYNEQFF. CDR3 bases: TGTGCCACCAGTGATTTGCCGCTGAGACAGGACTACAATGAGCAGTTCTTC.

The chain employs TRBV7-6 and TRBJ2-1, with 11 nucleotides matching TRBD2. Looked up from germline, CDR1 is SGHVS and CDR2 is FNYEAQ. V lost 5 bases to trimming and J lost 5 bases; unmatched junction nucleotides: 5. This CDR3 spans 15 amino acids. The DNA for the CDR3 is TGTGCCAGCAGCAGACTAGCGGGGATAGACAATGAGCAGTTCTTC. The encoded protein is CASSRLAGIDNEQFF.

This clonotype has more than one count but fewer than ten. The chain has TRBV11-3 and TRBJ1-4; possible D gene TRBD1, 5 bases. This CDR3 has 16 residues. Between the trimmed V and J ends, which lost 1 base and 8 bases, there was a span of 17 bases. Per germline, CDR1 SGHNT and CDR2 YENEEA. The CDR3: CASSLGTRGFDEKLFF. Here the CDR3 DNA reads TGTGCCAGCAGCTTAGGGACGAGGGGATTCGACGAAAAACTGTTTTTT.

The table lists this clonotype with a few counts. V usage is TRBV5-1 and J usage is TRBJ1-2; 9 nucleotides agree with TRBD1. Germline V gene lookup returns CDR1 SGHRS and CDR2 YFSETQ. The CDR3 length is 14 residues. Trimming cost V 4 bases and J 5 bases; bases outside gene matches: 6. CDR3 loop: CASSRPGTGYGYTF. The CDR3 coding sequence is TGCGCCAGCAGCCGACCGGGGACAGGGTATGGCTACACCTTC.

This chain connects TRBV12-3 or TRBV12-4 to TRBJ1-1; D unresolved. V lost 4 bases, J lost 4 bases, and 13 bases lay in between. CDR3 size: 14 residues. The CDR3 loop reads CASSSTYESTEAFF. As DNA, the CDR3 is TGTGCCAGCAGTTCAACATACGAGAGCACTGAAGCTTTCTTT.

This chain joins TRBV18 and TRBJ2-6; possibly TRBD1 for D (5 bases). This CDR3 has 19 residues. Germline V gene lookup returns CDR1 KGHSH and CDR2 LQKENI. Trimming removed 1 base at V and 4 bases at J, with 20 bases between. The CDR3 loop is CASSPRGRDRQSGANVLTF. CDR3 nucleotide sequence: TGTGCCAGCTCACCACGGGGCCGAGACAGACAATCCGGGGCCAACGTCCTGACTTTC.

There are a few counts of this clonotype. The chain uses TRBV12-3 or TRBV12-4 and TRBJ2-3, with D unresolved. The CDR3 contains 15 residues. The ends were cut back, 4 bases at V and 2 bases at J, with 13 bases in the middle. The CDR3 reads CASSWAGRDTDTQYF. The CDR3 coding sequence is TGTGCCAGCAGTTGGGCAGGCCGAGACACAGATACGCAGTATTTT.

This clonotype was observed many times. The rearrangement joins TRBV6-1 to TRBJ2-2, with TRBD1 identical over 8 bases. J was trimmed by 1 base and V by 4 bases; bases with no gene match: 5. Germline-derived CDR1 and CDR2 are MNHNS and SASEGT. CDR3 length equals 16 residues. This CDR3 reads CASSAQGTGNTGELFF. Written as DNA, the CDR3 is TGTGCCAGCAGTGCACAAGGGACAGGGAACACCGGGGAGCTGTTTTTT.

V usage is TRBV14 and J usage is TRBJ1-2, with a tentative D call TRBD1 (5 bases). From germline, CDR1 is SGHDN and CDR2 FVKESK. V lost 4 bases to trimming and J lost 7 bases, with 10 bases between them. The CDR3 spans 12 residues. The CDR3, as DNA: TGTGCCAGCAGCCCCGGGACCCGTGGCTACACCTTC. It translates to CASSPGTRGYTF.

This clonotype has a count of ten or more. The V and J genes are TRBV9 and TRBJ2-7, with D unresolved. V was shortened by 0 bases and J by 0 bases, with 7 bases between the two germline ends. The CDR3 is 14 amino acids. Per the germline V gene, CDR1 is SGDLS and CDR2 is YYNGEE. The CDR3 loop reads CASSVGSVSYEQYF. The CDR3, as DNA: TGTGCCAGCAGCGTAGGCAGCGTCTCCTACGAGCAGTACTTC.

The chain has TRBV11-2 and TRBJ1-2; 7 bases match TRBD1. The CDR3 loop spans 14 amino acids. The V and J ends lost 1 base and 8 bases, in that order; junction bases with no gene match: 7. Germline values: CDR1 SGHAT, CDR2 FQNNGV. The CDR3 DNA sequence: TGTGCCAGCAGCTTAGGCGAGGGGGCGGGAGGCTACACCTTC. Its protein is CASSLGEGAGGYTF.

The chain combines TRBV5-1 with TRBJ2-1, with a weak D call TRBD2 (6 bases). CDR3 length: 16 amino acids. V gave up 3 bases and J gave up 8 bases, with 21 bases separating them. The germline CDR1 and CDR2 sequences are SGHRS and YFSETQ. CDR3 DNA: TGCGCCAGCAGCTACGGAGGGACGACTGCGGATCATGAGCAGTTCTTC. Translating it yields CASSYGGTTADHEQFF.

This clonotype has at least ten counts. V is TRBV4-2 and J is TRBJ2-7; the match to TRBD1 covers 7 bases. Germline V gene lookup returns CDR1 LGHNA and CDR2 YNFKEQ. The CDR3 totals 15 residues. With 1 base clipped from V and 2 bases from J, the junction kept 5 bases outside the gene matches. CDR3 in amino acids: CASSQATGATYEQYF. CDR3 bases: TGTGCCAGCAGCCAAGCTACAGGGGCCACCTACGAGCAGTACTTC.

The chain joins TRBV6-1 to TRBJ1-5; D gene ambiguous. There are 15 residues in the CDR3. Germline V lookup: CDR1 MNHNS, CDR2 SASEGT. Trimming left V 5 bases short and J 2 bases short, with 13 bases between. The CDR3 region has the DNA TGTGCCAGCAGTCCGTCTGGGGTTGGCAATCAGCCCCAGCATTTT. Its translation: CASSPSGVGNQPQHF.